The rows below give T cell receptor beta chains drawn from one sample of a study of T cell responses to AZD1222 COVID-19 vaccine. Clones were read by immunoSEQ multiplex PCR, and TCRdb kept only the in-frame ones, dropping some. This repertoire shows about 190,000 clones, more than 75% found once; its top ten account for 2.5% to 3%. The sample consisted of peripheral blood, taken on day 0 of MenACWY control vaccination. These receptors originate from an adult in good health. Both conserved end residues are part of each CDR3. D genes are given only for firm matches. For some rows the clone size is stated as once, few or many, or as a class when expanded; others skip it.

clone_size,d_call,j_call,v_call,cdr3_aa,cdr3_nt
NA,TRBD1,TRBJ1-2,TRBV3-1/TRBV3-2,CASGSDRGLGYTF,TGTGCCAGCGGCTCGGACAGGGGGCTTGGCTACACCTTC
few,TRBD1,TRBJ1-2,TRBV7-2,CASSFPGGVSYTF,TGTGCCAGCAGCTTTCCAGGGGGCGTGAGCTACACCTTC
NA,TRBD1,TRBJ2-5,TRBV7-2,CASSLVGQGALGETQYF,TGTGCCAGCAGCTTAGTGGGGCAGGGGGCCTTGGGAGAGACCCAGTACTTC
NA,NA,TRBJ2-1,TRBV18,CASSPLLDNEQFF,TGTGCCAGCTCACCACTACTAGATAATGAGCAGTTCTTC
NA,TRBD1,TRBJ2-3,TRBV5-1,CASSRTGYTDTQYF,TGCGCCAGCAGCAGGACAGGTTACACAGATACGCAGTATTTT
few,NA,TRBJ1-4,TRBV12-3/TRBV12-4,CASSFSGEKLFF,TGTGCCAGCAGTTTTTCCGGTGAAAAACTGTTTTTT
NA,NA,TRBJ2-7,TRBV30,CAWFTGEPSYEQYF,TGTGCCTGGTTCACGGGGGAGCCCTCCTACGAGCAGTACTTC
NA,NA,TRBJ1-1,TRBV25-1,CASSGGRAVAFF,TGTGCCAGCAGTGGTGGACGGGCGGTAGCTTTCTTT
NA,NA,TRBJ1-6,TRBV19,CASSRTGPDSPLHF,TGTGCCAGTTCTCGAACGGGCCCCGATTCACCCCTCCACTTT
NA,NA,TRBJ2-7,TRBV5-4,CASSLGGTYEQYF,TGTGCCAGCAGCTTAGGCGGAACCTACGAGCAGTACTTC
NA,TRBD1,TRBJ2-5,TRBV11-2,CASSPTRTGLETQYF,TGTGCCAGCAGCCCCACACGGACAGGGTTGGAGACCCAGTACTTC
NA,NA,TRBJ1-5,TRBV3-1/TRBV3-2,CASSLGGVNQPQHF,TGTGCCAGCAGCCTGGGGGGTGTCAATCAGCCCCAGCATTTT
NA,TRBD1,TRBJ1-2,TRBV7-9,CASSFYSGQGTGYTF,TGTGCCAGCAGCTTCTATTCGGGACAGGGGACTGGCTACACCTTC
NA,NA,TRBJ1-2,TRBV6-5,CASSTGGRGYTF,TGTGCCAGCAGTACGGGAGGGAGGGGCTACACCTTC
NA,TRBD1,TRBJ2-7,TRBV27,CASSLTGTGDEQYF,TGTGCCAGCAGTTTAACCGGGACAGGGGACGAGCAGTACTTC
NA,TRBD1,TRBJ2-1,TRBV18,CASSGQGSGSSYNEQFF,TGTGCCAGCTCCGGACAGGGCTCGGGGTCCTCCTACAATGAGCAGTTCTTC
NA,NA,TRBJ2-1,TRBV7-8,CASSVPVSGSSYNEQFF,TGTGCCAGCAGCGTACCAGTTAGCGGTAGCTCCTACAATGAGCAGTTCTTC
NA,TRBD1,TRBJ2-3,TRBV3-1/TRBV3-2,CASSRQGSTDTQYF,TGTGCCAGCAGCCGACAGGGATCCACAGATACGCAGTATTTT
once,TRBD1,TRBJ1-5,TRBV3-1/TRBV3-2,CASSSRGGQGNQPQHF,TGTGCCAGCAGCTCAAGAGGGGGACAGGGGAATCAGCCCCAGCATTTT
NA,TRBD2,TRBJ2-1,TRBV3-1/TRBV3-2,CASSQDLAGVNEQFF,TGTGCCAGCAGCCAAGACCTAGCGGGAGTTAATGAGCAGTTCTTC
NA,NA,TRBJ2-7,TRBV30,CAWSVLRGRGYEQYF,TGTGCCTGGAGTGTTTTGCGGGGGCGCGGCTACGAGCAGTACTTC
NA,NA,TRBJ2-1,TRBV5-1,CASSGDSSYNEQFF,TGCGCCAGCAGTGGCGACAGCTCCTACAATGAGCAGTTCTTC
NA,NA,TRBJ1-2,TRBV15,CATSRGYGYTF,TGTGCCACCAGCAGGGGTTATGGCTACACCTTC
NA,TRBD1,TRBJ2-5,TRBV24-1,CATSETGTGEGETQYF,TGTGCCACCAGTGAGACCGGGACAGGGGAAGGAGAGACCCAGTACTTC
NA,TRBD2,TRBJ2-1,TRBV24-1,CATSDPTSGRASQFF,TGTGCCACCAGTGATCCGACTAGCGGGAGGGCATCGCAGTTCTTC
NA,NA,TRBJ2-3,TRBV9,CASSNWGTDTQYF,TGTGCCAGCAGCAATTGGGGGACAGATACGCAGTATTTT
once,NA,TRBJ1-4,TRBV5-4,CASSLGPHGDSKNEKLFF,TGTGCCAGCAGCTTGGGACCCCACGGGGACTCCAAAAATGAAAAACTGTTTTTT
NA,NA,TRBJ1-1,TRBV3-1/TRBV3-2,CASSRQGNTEAFF,TGTGCCAGCAGCCGTCAGGGAAACACTGAAGCTTTCTTT
NA,TRBD2,TRBJ2-7,TRBV7-2,CASSPRTSGAWEQYF,TGTGCCAGCAGCCCACGGACTAGCGGGGCGTGGGAGCAGTACTTC
NA,NA,TRBJ1-2,TRBV10-3,CAIRDHRALTGYTF,TGTGCCATCAGAGACCACAGGGCATTGACTGGCTACACCTTC
NA,NA,TRBJ2-5,TRBV9,CASSVGAWSTETQYF,TGTGCCAGCAGCGTAGGGGCTTGGAGTACGGAGACCCAGTACTTC
NA,TRBD1,TRBJ1-5,TRBV18,CASSPPGQGGQPQHF,TGTGCCAGCTCACCACCGGGGCAGGGGGGTCAGCCCCAGCATTTT
NA,NA,TRBJ1-2,TRBV3-1/TRBV3-2,CASSQAPVYGYTF,TGTGCCAGCAGCCAAGCGCCAGTTTATGGCTACACCTTC
NA,NA,TRBJ2-3,TRBV4-3,CASSQDRGISTDTQYF,TGCGCCAGCAGCCAAGATCGTGGGATCAGCACAGATACGCAGTATTTT
once,TRBD1,TRBJ2-7,TRBV28,CASSSGQGEREQYF,TGTGCCAGCAGTTCGGGACAGGGGGAGCGCGAGCAGTACTTC
NA,NA,TRBJ2-1,TRBV5-4,CASSLFGGGYEQFF,TGTGCCAGCAGCTTGTTTGGGGGTGGGTATGAGCAGTTCTTC
NA,TRBD2,TRBJ2-5,TRBV2,CASSGGGTQYF,TGTGCCAGCAGTGGGGGGGGGACCCAGTACTTC
NA,NA,TRBJ2-2,TRBV19,CASRRSRNNANTGELFF,TGTGCCAGTAGAAGGTCCAGGAACAACGCGAACACCGGGGAGCTGTTTTTT